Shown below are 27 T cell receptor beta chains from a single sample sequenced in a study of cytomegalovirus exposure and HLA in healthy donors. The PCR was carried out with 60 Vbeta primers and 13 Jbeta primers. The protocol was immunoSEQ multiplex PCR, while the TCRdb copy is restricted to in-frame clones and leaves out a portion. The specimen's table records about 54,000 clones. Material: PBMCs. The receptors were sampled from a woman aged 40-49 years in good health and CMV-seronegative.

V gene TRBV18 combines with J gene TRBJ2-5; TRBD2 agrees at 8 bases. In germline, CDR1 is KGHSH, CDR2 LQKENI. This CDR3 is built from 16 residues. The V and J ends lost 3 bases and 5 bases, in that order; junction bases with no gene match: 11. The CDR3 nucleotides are TGTGCCAGCTCACCGGACGTGAGCGGGAGCTGGGAGACCCAGTACTTC. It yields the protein CASSPDVSGSWETQYF.

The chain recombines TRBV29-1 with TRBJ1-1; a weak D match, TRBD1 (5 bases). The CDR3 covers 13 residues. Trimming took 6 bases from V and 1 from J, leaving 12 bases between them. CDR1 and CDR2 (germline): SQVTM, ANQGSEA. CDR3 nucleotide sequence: TGCAGCGTCCAAGTCGGGGGGAACACTGAAGCTTTCTTT. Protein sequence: CSVQVGGNTEAFF.

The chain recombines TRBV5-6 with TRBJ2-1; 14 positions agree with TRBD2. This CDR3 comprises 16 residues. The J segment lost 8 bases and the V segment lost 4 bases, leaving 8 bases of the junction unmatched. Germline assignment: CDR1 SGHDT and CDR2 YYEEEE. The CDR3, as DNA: TGTGCCAGCAGCCCGGGACTAGCGGGAGTCGGGGATGAGCAGTTCTTC. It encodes CASSPGLAGVGDEQFF.

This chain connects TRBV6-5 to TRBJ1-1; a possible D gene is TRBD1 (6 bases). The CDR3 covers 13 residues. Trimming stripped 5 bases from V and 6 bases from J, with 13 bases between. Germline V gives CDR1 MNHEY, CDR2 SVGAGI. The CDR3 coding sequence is TGTGCCAGCAGTCGGGCAGGGGATTCTGAAGCTTTCTTT. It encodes CASSRAGDSEAFF.

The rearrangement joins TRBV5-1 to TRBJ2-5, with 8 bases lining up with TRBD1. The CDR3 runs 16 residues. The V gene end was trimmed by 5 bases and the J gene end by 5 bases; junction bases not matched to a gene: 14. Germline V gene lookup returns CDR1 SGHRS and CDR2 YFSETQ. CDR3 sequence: CASRLGSTGEGETQYF. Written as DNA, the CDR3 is TGCGCCAGCAGGCTTGGGTCGACAGGGGAAGGTGAGACCCAGTACTTC.

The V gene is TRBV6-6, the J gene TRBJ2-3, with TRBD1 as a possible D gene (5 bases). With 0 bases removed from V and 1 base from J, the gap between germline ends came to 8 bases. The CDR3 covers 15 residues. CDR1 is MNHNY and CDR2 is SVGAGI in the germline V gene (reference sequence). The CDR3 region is CASSYSVRGTDTQYF. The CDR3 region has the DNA TGTGCCAGCAGTTACTCAGTCAGGGGCACAGATACGCAGTATTTT.

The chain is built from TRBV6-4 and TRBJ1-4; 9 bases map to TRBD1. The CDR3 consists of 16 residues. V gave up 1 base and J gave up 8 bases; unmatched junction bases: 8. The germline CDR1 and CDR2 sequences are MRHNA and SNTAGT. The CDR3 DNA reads TGTGCCAGCAGTGACTTAACAGGGGGCGCAGAGGAAAAACTGTTTTTT. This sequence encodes CASSDLTGGAEEKLFF.

CDR3 residues: CASSPRQGSNSPLHF. The CDR3 nucleotides are TGCGCCAGCAGCCCCAGACAGGGTAGTAATTCACCCCTCCACTTT. The rearrangement uses TRBV5-1 and TRBJ1-6; 7 nucleotides match TRBD1. J lost 6 bases, V lost 4 bases, and 7 bases had no gene match. From germline, CDR1 is SGHRS and CDR2 YFSETQ. This CDR3 contains 15 residues.

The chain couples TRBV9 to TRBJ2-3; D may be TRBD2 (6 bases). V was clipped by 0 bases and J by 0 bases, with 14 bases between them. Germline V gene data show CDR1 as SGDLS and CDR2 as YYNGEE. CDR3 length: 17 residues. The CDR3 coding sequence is TGTGCCAGCAGCGTAGCTTGGGGAGGATCGAGCACAGATACGCAGTATTTT. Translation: CASSVAWGGSSTDTQYF.

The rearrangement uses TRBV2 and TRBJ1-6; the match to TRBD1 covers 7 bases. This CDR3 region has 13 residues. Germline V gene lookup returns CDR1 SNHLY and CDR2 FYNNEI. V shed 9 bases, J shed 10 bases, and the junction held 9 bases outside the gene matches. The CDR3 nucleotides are TGTGCCAGATCAACAGGGGAACAGTCACCCCTCCACTTT. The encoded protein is CARSTGEQSPLHF.

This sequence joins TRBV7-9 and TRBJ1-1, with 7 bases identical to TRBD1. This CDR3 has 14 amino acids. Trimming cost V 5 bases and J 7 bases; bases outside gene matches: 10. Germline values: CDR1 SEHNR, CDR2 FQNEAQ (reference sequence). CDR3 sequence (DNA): TGTGCCAGCAGCCCAGGGGGGTGGGGGAATGAAGCTTTCTTT. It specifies CASSPGGWGNEAFF.

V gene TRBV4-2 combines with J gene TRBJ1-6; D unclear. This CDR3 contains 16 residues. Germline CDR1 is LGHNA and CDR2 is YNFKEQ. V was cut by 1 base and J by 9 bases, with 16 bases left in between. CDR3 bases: TGTGCCAGCAGCCAAGGCGGCCCATCTTCTACTTCACCCCTCCACTTT. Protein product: CASSQGGPSSTSPLHF.

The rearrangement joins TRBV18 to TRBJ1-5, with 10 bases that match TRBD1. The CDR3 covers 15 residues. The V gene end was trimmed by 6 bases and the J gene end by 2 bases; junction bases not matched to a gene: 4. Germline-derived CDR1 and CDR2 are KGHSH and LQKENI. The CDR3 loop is CASSPGTGGNQPQHF. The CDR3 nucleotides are TGTGCCAGCTCCCCTGGGACAGGGGGCAATCAGCCCCAGCATTTT.

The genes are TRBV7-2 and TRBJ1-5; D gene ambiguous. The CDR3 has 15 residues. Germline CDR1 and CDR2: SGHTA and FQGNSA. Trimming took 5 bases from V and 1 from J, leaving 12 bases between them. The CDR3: CASSITTGSNQPQHF. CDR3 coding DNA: TGTGCCAGCAGCATAACGACGGGGAGCAATCAGCCCCAGCATTTT.

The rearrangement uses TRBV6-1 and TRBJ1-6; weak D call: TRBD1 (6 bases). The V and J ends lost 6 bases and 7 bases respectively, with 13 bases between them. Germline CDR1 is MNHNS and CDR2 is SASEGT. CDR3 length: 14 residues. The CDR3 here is CASRVRGANSPLHF. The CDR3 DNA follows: TGTGCCAGCAGAGTTCGGGGGGCGAATTCACCCCTCCACTTT.

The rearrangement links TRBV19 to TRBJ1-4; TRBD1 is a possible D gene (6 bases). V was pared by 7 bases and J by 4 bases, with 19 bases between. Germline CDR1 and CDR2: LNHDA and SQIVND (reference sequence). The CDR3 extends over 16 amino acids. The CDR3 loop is CASTILVGRGNEKLFF. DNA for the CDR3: TGTGCCAGTACCATCCTCGTGGGCAGGGGTAATGAAAAACTGTTTTTT.

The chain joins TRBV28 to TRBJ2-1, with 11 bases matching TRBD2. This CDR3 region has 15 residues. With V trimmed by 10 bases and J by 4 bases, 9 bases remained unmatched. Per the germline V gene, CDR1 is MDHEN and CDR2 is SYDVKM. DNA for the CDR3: TGTGCCACAACCCTAACTAGCGGGAGTTACAATGAGCAGTTCTTC. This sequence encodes CATTLTSGSYNEQFF.

CDR3 DNA: TGTGCCAGCAGGGCTCCAGAGGCGCGGCAGTTCTTC. It specifies CASRAPEARQFF. J is TRBJ2-1 and V is TRBV28; D uncertain. Trimming shortened V by 6 bases and J by 12 bases, and 15 bases separated the two germline ends. This CDR3 comprises 12 residues. The germline CDR1 and CDR2 sequences are MDHEN and SYDVKM.

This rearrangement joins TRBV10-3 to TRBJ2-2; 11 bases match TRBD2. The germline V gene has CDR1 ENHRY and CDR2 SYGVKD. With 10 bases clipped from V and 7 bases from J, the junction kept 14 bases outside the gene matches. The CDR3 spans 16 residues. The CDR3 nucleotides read TGTGCCACCTCTCCCGGGACTAGCGGTATTAGCGGGGAGCTGTTTTTT. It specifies CATSPGTSGISGELFF.

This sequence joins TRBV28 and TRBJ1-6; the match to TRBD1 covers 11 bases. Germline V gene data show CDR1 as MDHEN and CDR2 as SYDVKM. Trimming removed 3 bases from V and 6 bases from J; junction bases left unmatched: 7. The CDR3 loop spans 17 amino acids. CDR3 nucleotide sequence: TGTGCCAGCAGTTTGGCCCAGGGGACAGGGGGTAATTCACCCCTCCACTTT. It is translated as CASSLAQGTGGNSPLHF.

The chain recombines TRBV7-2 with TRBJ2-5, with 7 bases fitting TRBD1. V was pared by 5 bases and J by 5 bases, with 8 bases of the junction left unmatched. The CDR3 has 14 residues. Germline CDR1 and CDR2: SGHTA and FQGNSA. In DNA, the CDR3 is TGTGCCAGCAGCCCACAGGGGCGCACGGAGACCCAGTACTTC. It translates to CASSPQGRTETQYF.

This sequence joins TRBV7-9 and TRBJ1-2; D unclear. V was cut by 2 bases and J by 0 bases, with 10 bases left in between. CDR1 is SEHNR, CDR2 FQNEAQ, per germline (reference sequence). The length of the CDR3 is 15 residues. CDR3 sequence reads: CASSLPVATNYGYTF. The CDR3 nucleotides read TGTGCCAGCAGCTTACCCGTGGCAACTAACTATGGCTACACCTTC. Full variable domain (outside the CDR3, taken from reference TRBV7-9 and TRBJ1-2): DTGVSQNPRHKITKRGQNVTFRCDPISEHNRLYWYRQTLGQGPEFLTYFQNEAQLEKSRLLSDRFSAERPKGSFSTLEIQRTEQGDSAMYLCASSLPVATNYGYTFGSGTRLTVV.

The CDR3 region has the DNA TGTGCCAGCAGCGTATCGAGCAATCAGCCCCAGCATTTT. Protein: CASSVSSNQPQHF. This chain connects TRBV9 to TRBJ1-5; D call uncertain. The CDR3 consists of 13 residues. Deletions cut 1 base from V and 1 base from J, with 3 bases between. Germline V gene data show CDR1 as SGDLS and CDR2 as YYNGEE.

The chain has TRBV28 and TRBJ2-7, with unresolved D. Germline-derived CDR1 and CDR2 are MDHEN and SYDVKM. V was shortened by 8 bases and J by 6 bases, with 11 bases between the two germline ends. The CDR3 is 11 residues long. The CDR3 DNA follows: TGTGCCAGCCTCAAAATCGGCGAGCAGTACTTC. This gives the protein CASLKIGEQYF.

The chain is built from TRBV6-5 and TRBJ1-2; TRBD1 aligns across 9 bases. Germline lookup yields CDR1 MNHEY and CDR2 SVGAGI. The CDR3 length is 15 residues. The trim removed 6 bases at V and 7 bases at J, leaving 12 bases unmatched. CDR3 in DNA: TGTGCCAGCAGGTCAGGGGGGACAGGGAGGCCTGGCTACACCTTC. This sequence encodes CASRSGGTGRPGYTF.

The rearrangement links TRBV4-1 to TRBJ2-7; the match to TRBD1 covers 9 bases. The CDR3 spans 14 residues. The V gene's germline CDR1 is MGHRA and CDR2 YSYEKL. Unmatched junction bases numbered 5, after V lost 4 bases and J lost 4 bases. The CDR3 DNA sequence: TGCGCCAGCAGCCCGGGACAGGGAATGTACGAGCAGTACTTC. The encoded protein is CASSPGQGMYEQYF.

The CDR3: CASPTEFGTGELFF. In nucleotides, the CDR3 is TGTGCCAGCCCAACGGAGTTCGGCACCGGGGAGCTGTTTTTT. The genes are TRBV7-2 and TRBJ2-2; unclear D gene. The CDR3 is 14 residues long. Trimming left V 8 bases short and J 4 bases short, with 14 bases between. Germline loops: CDR1 SGHTA, CDR2 FQGNSA.